The 30 T cell receptor beta chains given below trace back to one sample, sequenced in a study of blood T cell repertoires in COVID-19. The protocol was immunoSEQ multiplex PCR, while the TCRdb copy is restricted to in-frame clones and leaves out a portion. The sample shows some 270,000 clones, roughly 88% of them seen only once. Sequencing input: peripheral blood. These receptors all come from a woman aged 65 to 85 with acute or convalescent COVID-19.

The chain employs TRBV2 and TRBJ2-5; 7 bases agree with TRBD2. Germline trimming cut 7 bases from V and 5 bases from J; bases unmatched to any gene: 7. This CDR3 has 13 residues. Germline CDR1 SNHLY, CDR2 FYNNEI. In DNA form, the CDR3 reads TGTGCCAGCAAGACGGGGGGTGGGGAGACCCAGTACTTC. It yields the protein CASKTGGGETQYF.

This clone appeared a few times. V usage is TRBV30 and J usage is TRBJ2-6, with 9 nucleotides matching TRBD1. This CDR3 region has 16 residues. V lost 1 base, J lost 0 bases, and 1 base stayed unmatched. The V gene's germline CDR1 is GTSNPN and CDR2 SVGIG (reference sequence). DNA for the CDR3: TGTGCCTGGAGTGGGACAGGGGCCTCTGGGGCCAACGTCCTGACTTTC. It encodes CAWSGTGASGANVLTF.

The chain carries TRBV7-2 and TRBJ1-6; weak D call: TRBD1 (6 bases). The CDR3 has 15 amino acids. Per germline, CDR1 SGHTA and CDR2 FQGNSA. V lost 4 bases to trimming and J lost 7 bases, with 14 bases between them. The chain's CDR3 is CASSWGGRGNSPLHF. The CDR3 bases are TGTGCCAGCAGCTGGGGGGGGAGGGGGAATTCACCCCTCCACTTT. Full variable domain (missing parts from reference TRBV7-2 and TRBJ1-6): GAGVSQSPSNKVTEKGKDVELRCDPISGHTALYWYRQSLGQGLEFLIYFQGNSAPDKSGLPSDRFSAERTGGSVSTLTIQRTQQEDSAVYLCASSWGGRGNSPLHFGNGTRLTVT.

The V gene is TRBV5-6, the J gene TRBJ2-7, with 7 bases lining up with TRBD1. CDR3 length: 14 amino acids. The V and J ends lost 10 bases and 2 bases, in that order; junction bases with no gene match: 12. Germline lookup yields CDR1 SGHDT and CDR2 YYEEEE. The CDR3 reads CASVRGTETYEQYF. CDR3 nucleotide sequence: TGTGCCTCTGTACGAGGGACAGAAACCTACGAGCAGTACTTC.

The CDR3 protein is CASSKGGQKPQHF. DNA of the CDR3: TGTGCCAGTAGCAAGGGGGGGCAGAAGCCCCAGCATTTT. The chain uses TRBV19 and TRBJ1-5; D might be TRBD1 (6 bases). This CDR3 spans 13 amino acids. V was clipped by 6 bases and J by 8 bases, with 14 bases between them. Germline CDR1 and CDR2: LNHDA and SQIVND (reference sequence).

The chain employs TRBV30 and TRBJ1-3; D is undetermined. The germline gives CDR1 GTSNPN, CDR2 SVGIG (reference sequence). The CDR3 length is 15 residues. Trimming took off 3 bases at V and 0 bases at J, with 12 bases between the two ends. DNA of the CDR3: TGTGCCTGGAGCAACTCTGGTTTCTCTGGAAACACCATATATTTT. It translates to CAWSNSGFSGNTIYF.

The rearrangement links TRBV10-3 to TRBJ1-1; tentative D call: TRBD1 (5 bases). CDR1 ENHRY and CDR2 SYGVKD come from the germline V gene. The V gene lost 11 bases and the J gene lost 3 bases, with 13 bases spanning the gap. The CDR3 is 12 residues long. The CDR3 sequence is CASSQGDTEAFF. The CDR3 bases are TGTGCCTCGTCGCAGGGCGACACTGAAGCTTTCTTT.

The chain has TRBV5-6 and TRBJ1-4; a weak D match, TRBD1 (6 bases). V lost 10 bases and J lost 8, with 12 bases in between. Germline assignment: CDR1 SGHDT and CDR2 YYEEEE. The CDR3 is made up of 11 amino acids. The CDR3 bases are TGTGCCGTCAACAGGGAGGAAAAACTGTTTTTT. Translated, it gives CAVNREEKLFF.

The chain has TRBV2 and TRBJ2-4, with 10 bases lining up with TRBD2. This CDR3 comprises 14 residues. The trim removed 4 bases at V and 7 bases at J, leaving 4 bases unmatched. Germline V gene lookup returns CDR1 SNHLY and CDR2 FYNNEI. CDR3 residues: CASSGTSGTNIQYF. For the CDR3, the DNA is TGTGCCAGCAGTGGGACTAGCGGTACCAACATTCAGTACTTC.

This chain joins TRBV6-5 and TRBJ2-7, with a tentative D call TRBD2 (5 bases). The CDR3 extends over 15 amino acids. Germline V gene lookup returns CDR1 MNHEY and CDR2 SVGAGI. The V and J ends lost 0 bases and 2 bases respectively, with 11 bases between them. CDR3 residues: CASSYSRGAAYEQYF. The CDR3 coding sequence is TGTGCCAGCAGTTACTCGAGAGGAGCGGCCTACGAGCAGTACTTC.

The CDR3 here is CASSLVRDSSGTQYF. In DNA, the CDR3 is TGTGCCAGCAGCTTAGTTCGGGACTCCTCTGGGACCCAGTACTTC. The V call is TRBV11-2, the J call TRBJ2-5; a possible D gene is TRBD2 (6 bases). V lost 1 base and J lost 7, with 16 bases in between. The CDR3 extends over 15 amino acids. The germline CDR1 and CDR2 sequences are SGHAT and FQNNGV.

This rearrangement joins TRBV5-4 to TRBJ2-3, with TRBD2 identical over 12 bases. CDR1 and CDR2 (germline): SGHNT, YYREEE (reference sequence). Losses at the gene ends were 4 bases for V and 0 bases for J; bases not matched to a gene: 9. The CDR3 has 18 amino acids. CDR3 in DNA: TGTGCCAGCAGCCGGAGGCTAGCGGGGGGGGCCAGCACAGATACGCAGTATTTT. This translates into CASSRRLAGGASTDTQYF.

This clone showed up just once. V is TRBV3-1 (or the pseudogene TRBV3-2) and J is TRBJ1-1; tentatively, D is TRBD1 (6 bases). This CDR3 contains 15 residues. Germline-derived CDR1 and CDR2 are LGHDT and YNNKEL (reference sequence). Trimming took 1 base from V and 2 from J, leaving 11 bases between them. CDR3 nucleotides: TGTGCCAGCAGCCAAGGGGCGACAGGAAACACTGAAGCTTTCTTT. Protein: CASSQGATGNTEAFF.

The genes are TRBV28 and TRBJ1-5; 7 nucleotides align to TRBD1. The V gene's germline CDR1 is MDHEN and CDR2 SYDVKM. V trimming: 5 bases; J trimming: 6 bases; junction bases outside the gene matches: 7. The CDR3 consists of 14 residues. This CDR3 is CASSLIDRAQPQHF. CDR3 coding DNA: TGTGCCAGCAGTCTTATCGACAGGGCTCAGCCCCAGCATTTT.

This clone has only one observation. The chain combines TRBV9 with TRBJ2-7; TRBD1 aligns across 9 bases. With 1 base clipped from V and 1 base from J, the junction kept 3 bases outside the gene matches. CDR3 length equals 15 residues. Germline V gene lookup returns CDR1 SGDLS and CDR2 YYNGEE. The CDR3 loop reads CASSVTDRGSYEQYF. DNA for the CDR3: TGTGCCAGCAGCGTAACGGACAGGGGTTCCTACGAGCAGTACTTC.

The V and J genes are TRBV30 and TRBJ2-5; D unresolved. Trimming pared 1 base from V and 4 bases from J, leaving 7 bases between. Germline V gives CDR1 GTSNPN, CDR2 SVGIG (reference sequence). This CDR3 spans 12 amino acids. This CDR3 reads CAWSDRVETQYF. The CDR3 DNA sequence: TGTGCCTGGAGTGACCGGGTAGAGACCCAGTACTTC.

This chain joins TRBV12-3 or TRBV12-4 and TRBJ1-2; TRBD1 matches 8 bases. The length of the CDR3 is 13 residues. V shed 3 bases and J 9 bases; nucleotides not matched to a gene: 6. CDR3 in amino acids: CASSFRDRSRYTF. Written as DNA, the CDR3 is TGTGCCAGCAGTTTTAGGGACAGGTCTCGCTACACCTTC.

This chain uses TRBV7-2 with TRBJ1-3; the D gene is possibly TRBD1 (5 bases). Trimming took off 1 base at V and 4 bases at J, with 14 bases between the two ends. The CDR3 has 16 residues. Germline CDR1 reads SGHTA; CDR2 reads FQGNSA. CDR3 in amino acids: CASSLVGPRLGNTIYF. The CDR3 region has the DNA TGTGCCAGCAGCTTAGTGGGGCCCCGGCTCGGAAACACCATATATTTT.

This sequence joins TRBV7-9 and TRBJ2-3, with D possibly being TRBD2 (6 bases). V gave up 3 bases and J gave up 0 bases, with 13 bases separating them. The germline V gene encodes CDR1 SEHNR and CDR2 FQNEAQ (reference sequence). The CDR3 covers 16 residues. As DNA, the CDR3 is TGTGCCAGCAGCTTTCGGCAGGCGGGGAGCACAGATACGCAGTATTTT. It codes for CASSFRQAGSTDTQYF.

This clone was seen once. V gene TRBV3-1 (or the pseudogene TRBV3-2) combines with J gene TRBJ2-3; TRBD1 aligns across 7 bases. CDR1 and CDR2 from the germline V gene are LGHDT and YNNKEL (reference sequence). The J segment lost 5 bases and the V segment lost 8 bases, leaving 4 bases of the junction unmatched. This CDR3 region has 12 residues. In nucleotides, the CDR3 is TGTGCCAGCGGCAGGGGGAGAGATACGCAGTATTTT. Its protein is CASGRGRDTQYF.

The rearrangement uses TRBV3-1 (or the pseudogene TRBV3-2) and TRBJ1-2; 10 nucleotides match TRBD1. Germline-derived CDR1 and CDR2 are LGHDT and YNNKEL (reference sequence). With V trimmed by 4 bases and J by 8 bases, 4 bases remained unmatched. The CDR3 loop spans 13 amino acids. CDR3 sequence: CASSRLDRGGYTF. CDR3 coding DNA: TGTGCCAGCAGCCGCTTGGACAGGGGGGGCTACACCTTC.

The genes are TRBV3-1 (or the pseudogene TRBV3-2) and TRBJ1-6, with TRBD1 matching over 9 bases. After removal of 4 bases from V and 10 bases from J, the junction contained 11 bases not matched to a gene. This CDR3 is built from 16 residues. Germline CDR1 and CDR2: LGHDT and YNNKEL (reference sequence). Here the CDR3 DNA reads TGTGCCAGCAGCCCACGTCCGGGACAGGGAGACTCACCCCTCCACTTT. Translated, it gives CASSPRPGQGDSPLHF.

The genes are TRBV3-1 (or the pseudogene TRBV3-2) and TRBJ2-3, with TRBD2 matching 11 bases. This CDR3 region has 15 residues. CDR1 LGHDT and CDR2 YNNKEL come from the germline V gene (reference sequence). The trim removed 1 base at V and 8 bases at J, leaving 5 bases unmatched. The chain's CDR3 is CASSQASGGLGTQYF. In nucleotides, the CDR3 is TGTGCCAGCAGCCAAGCTAGCGGGGGGCTCGGTACGCAGTATTTT.

This chain uses TRBV19 with TRBJ1-2, with 7 bases that match TRBD1. Per germline, CDR1 LNHDA and CDR2 SQIVND (reference sequence). After removal of 7 bases from V and 3 bases from J, the junction contained 8 bases not matched to a gene. The CDR3 spans 14 residues. The CDR3 DNA follows: TGTGCCAGTATCCCGCCGGGACAGCACTATGGCTACACCTTC. Translation: CASIPPGQHYGYTF. The variable domain in full, completed from reference TRBV19 and TRBJ1-2, reads DGGITQSPKYLFRKEGQNVTLSCEQNLNHDAMYWYRQDPGQGLRLIYYSQIVNDFQKGDIAEGYSVSREKKESFPLTVTSAQKNPTAFYLCASIPPGQHYGYTFGSGTRLTVV.

The chain uses TRBV14 and TRBJ2-6; 7 bases are shared with TRBD1. Losses at the gene ends were 4 bases for V and 1 base for J; bases not matched to a gene: 10. This CDR3 region has 18 residues. Germline V gives CDR1 SGHDN, CDR2 FVKESK. The CDR3 loop is CASSPLQGVWSGANVLTF. The DNA of the CDR3 is TGTGCCAGCAGCCCTCTCCAGGGGGTCTGGTCTGGGGCCAACGTCCTGACTTTC.

V usage is TRBV2 and J usage is TRBJ1-3; TRBD1 matches 7 bases. J lost 2 bases, V lost 7 bases, and 2 bases had no gene match. Germline V gene lookup returns CDR1 SNHLY and CDR2 FYNNEI. This CDR3 spans 13 amino acids. CDR3 sequence (DNA): TGTGCCAGCATCAGGGGGGCTGGAAACACCATATATTTT. Its translation: CASIRGAGNTIYF.

The chain links TRBV5-8 to TRBJ2-6, with a weak D call TRBD2 (5 bases). Germline V gene sequence: CDR1 SGHTS, CDR2 YDEGEE. Trimming removed 9 bases at V and 0 bases at J, with 19 bases between. The CDR3 runs 17 residues. The CDR3 region is CATLRGRAASGANVLTF. The CDR3 nucleotides read TGTGCCACTCTACGGGGTAGGGCTGCCTCTGGGGCCAACGTCCTGACTTTC. Filled out from reference TRBV5-8 and TRBJ2-6, the complete variable domain reads EAGVTQSPTHLIKTRGQQATLRCSPISGHTSVYWYQQALGLGLQFLLWYDEGEERNRGNFPPRFSGRQFPNYSSELNVNALELEDSALYLCATLRGRAASGANVLTFGAGSRLTVL.

The chain has TRBV6-5 and TRBJ1-4, with D possibly matching TRBD1 (5 bases). This CDR3 has 15 amino acids. Germline V CDR1 and CDR2: MNHEY, SVGAGI. V shed 6 bases and J shed 4 bases, with 15 bases lying between them. This CDR3 is CASSPRQLFNEKLFF. The CDR3 coding sequence is TGTGCCAGCAGCCCCCGACAGCTTTTTAATGAAAAACTGTTTTTT.

This clone has more than one count but fewer than ten. This chain joins TRBV4-1 and TRBJ2-6; 8 nucleotides align to TRBD2. The CDR3 contains 20 residues. The germline gives CDR1 MGHRA, CDR2 YSYEKL. J gave up 1 base and V 2 bases, and 13 bases lay outside the gene matches. The CDR3 sequence: CASSQPLSGGAVSGANVLTF. The CDR3 region has the DNA TGCGCCAGCAGCCAACCCCTTTCCGGGGGGGCGGTTTCTGGGGCCAACGTCCTGACTTTC.

The chain links TRBV24-1 to TRBJ2-5, with 7 bases that match TRBD1. With 4 bases clipped from V and 2 bases from J, the junction kept 6 bases outside the gene matches. This CDR3 has 15 residues. CDR1 KGHDR and CDR2 SFDVKD come from the germline V gene. The chain's CDR3 is CATSDATGAQETQYF. In DNA, the CDR3 is TGTGCCACCAGTGACGCCACAGGGGCTCAAGAGACCCAGTACTTC.